What follows are 19 T cell receptor beta chains derived from one specimen sequenced in a study of tumor-infiltrating lymphocytes in primary liver carcinoma. Starting from about 0.5 ug of total RNA, TCR beta cDNA was produced with a primer in the constant region. Modified slightly, ARM-PCR produced TCR beta libraries over three nested multiplex PCR rounds. Rounds one and two of PCR, each of roughly 11 cycles, were primed with TRBV1-TRBV30 forward primers and a C-beta reverse primer. TCRdb ran MiXCR on the multiplex PCR reads and lists one entry per CDR3 protein. The table includes more than 150,000 distinct CDR3 sequences, roughly three fifths detected once. Germline DNA was also extracted, with blood RNA taken from unsorted whole blood. Sequencing input: peripheral blood. The receptors shown here come from a man aged 35-49 years with primary liver carcinoma and hepatitis B virus infection.

CDR3 DNA sequence: TGTGCCAGCAGTTACGCGCAAACCTACGAGCAGTACTTC. Protein product: CASSYAQTYEQYF. This chain joins TRBV6-2 or TRBV6-3 and TRBJ2-7; D gene ambiguous. Germline CDR1 MNHEY, CDR2 SVGEGT. Trimming took off 2 bases at V and 2 bases at J, with 7 bases between the two ends. The CDR3 sequence is 13 residues long.

Comment on this clonotype: This may stem from a read error, because a much larger clone lies one nucleotide away. The chain employs TRBV29-1 and TRBJ1-1; tentative D call: TRBD1 (5 bases). Trimming removed 5 bases from V and 8 bases from J, with 12 bases in between. The CDR3 has 11 residues. CDR1 and CDR2 from the germline V gene are SQVTM and ANQGSEA. CDR3 protein: CSVMGGMEAFF. CDR3 bases: TGCAGCGTTATGGGGGGAATGGAAGCTTTCTTT.

For this clonotype: This CDR3 fails to terminate in the conserved phenylalanine or tryptophan, so it likely reflects a read error. The chain couples TRBV29-1 to TRBJ2-7; D might be TRBD2 (6 bases). Deletions cut 2 bases from V and 6 bases from J, with 14 bases between. Germline V gene lookup returns CDR1 SQVTM and CDR2 ANQGSEA. The CDR3 loop spans 13 amino acids. As DNA, the CDR3 is TGCAGCGTTGAAACCAAAACGGGAGCCGAGCAGTACCTC. It encodes CSVETKTGAEQYL.

Of note for this clonotype: A much more abundant neighbour one base away suggests this may be a read error. The rearrangement links TRBV29-1 to TRBJ2-1, with D possibly matching TRBD2 (5 bases). CDR1 and CDR2 (germline): SQVTM, ANQGSEA. The ends were cut back, 3 bases at V and 15 bases at J, with 15 bases in the middle. CDR3 length: 11 residues. The DNA for the CDR3 is TGCAGCGTTGAGGAGGAGGCTAGCCCGTTCTTC. This translates into CSVEEEASPFF.

As to this clonotype: Germline and junction disagree at one end, which may indicate a read error. J is TRBJ2-7 and V is TRBV6-1, with 10 bases that match TRBD2. Germline assignment: CDR1 MNHNS and CDR2 SASEGT. This CDR3 contains 18 residues. This CDR3 reads CASREEGLANPNTYEQCF. The CDR3 DNA sequence: TGTGCCAGCAGGGAGGAGGGACTAGCGAATCCTAATACCTACGAGCAGTGCTTC.

This clonotype has more than one count but fewer than ten. The chain has TRBV30 and TRBJ2-3; possibly TRBD2 for D (5 bases). Trimming stripped 0 bases from V and 6 bases from J, with 19 bases between. CDR1 GTSNPN and CDR2 SVGIG come from the germline V gene (reference sequence). The CDR3 covers 16 residues. The CDR3 region is CAWSVGRLSTGDTQYF. DNA of the CDR3: TGTGCCTGGAGTGTAGGTCGACTTTCCACGGGGGATACGCAGTATTTT.

The chain has TRBV6-6 and TRBJ1-5; D is unresolved. V shed 5 bases and J shed 4 bases, with 18 bases lying between them. CDR1 and CDR2 from the germline V gene are MNHNY and SVGAGI (reference sequence). This CDR3 region has 16 residues. The CDR3 DNA reads as TGTGCCAGCAGTAACCGTTCTGTCATTTCTAATCAGCCCCAGCATTTT. It codes for CASSNRSVISNQPQHF.

Concerning this clonotype: Here the CDR3 omits its conserved ending phenylalanine or tryptophan, so a read error is the likely source. The chain combines TRBV10-3 with TRBJ2-7; TRBD2 matches 12 bases. The V segment lost 4 bases and the J segment 0 bases; nucleotides outside the gene matches: 1. This CDR3 has 15 amino acids. Germline assignment: CDR1 ENHRY and CDR2 SYGVKD. CDR3 sequence reads: CAISVTSGSSYEQYL. CDR3 DNA sequence: TGTGCCATCAGTGTGACTAGCGGGAGCTCCTACGAGCAGTACTTG.

The chain has TRBV7-9 and TRBJ2-1; D not resolved. This CDR3 has 14 residues. Trimming took 2 bases from V and 4 from J, leaving 9 bases between them. CDR1 is SEHNR, CDR2 FQNEAQ, per germline (reference sequence). DNA of the CDR3: TGTGCCAGCAGCTTAAGAGGAAGTTACAATGAGCAGTTCTTC. Protein product: CASSLRGSYNEQFF.

A word on this clonotype: A junction end diverges from the germline sequence, so it may reflect a read error. The J gene is TRBJ2-1, the V gene TRBV29-1; 7 nucleotides align to TRBD1. The CDR3 totals 13 residues. The germline V gene has CDR1 SQVTM and CDR2 ANQGSEA. CDR3 loop: CSVGGQEDNEQFF. The CDR3 region has the DNA TGTAGCGTTGGAGGACAGGAGGACAATGAGCAGTTCTTC.

This clonotype was observed a handful of times. Since a much larger clone is just one base distant, this may be a read error. The J gene is TRBJ2-1, the V gene TRBV11-2; TRBD2 matches 11 bases. CDR1 SGHAT and CDR2 FQNNGV come from the germline V gene. The CDR3 is made up of 17 amino acids. Here the CDR3 DNA reads TGTGTCAGCAGCTTAGATAGCGGGAGGGCCGGGAGAGATGAGCAGTTCTTC. Translated, it gives CVSSLDSGRAGRDEQFF.

This chain links TRBV6-5 with TRBJ2-3; 10 bases map to TRBD1. This CDR3 region has 17 residues. J lost 4 bases, V lost 5 bases, and 12 bases had no gene match. Germline V gene sequence: CDR1 MNHEY, CDR2 SVGAGI. CDR3 DNA: TGTGCCAGCAGTCCCATAGCGCCGGGACAGGGGCCAGATACGCAGTATTTT. This encodes CASSPIAPGQGPDTQYF.

This clonotype appeared a few times. The chain employs TRBV5-1 and TRBJ2-1, with 7 bases matching TRBD1. In germline, CDR1 is SGHRS, CDR2 YFSETQ. The trim removed 4 bases at V and 2 bases at J, leaving 3 bases unmatched. The CDR3 totals 14 residues. The CDR3 sequence is CASSPGTAYNEQFF. The CDR3 nucleotides read TGCGCCAGCAGCCCAGGGACAGCCTACAATGAGCAGTTCTTC.

This clonotype was seen ten or more times. This chain joins TRBV11-3 and TRBJ2-7, with 7 bases matching TRBD2. V lost 2 bases to trimming and J lost 2 bases; unmatched junction nucleotides: 6. The CDR3 is 15 amino acids. Per germline, CDR1 SGHNT and CDR2 YENEEA. In nucleotides, the CDR3 is TGTGCCAGCAGCTTATTTGCGGGAGAGCCCTACGAGCAGTACTTC. Protein product: CASSLFAGEPYEQYF.

Of note for this clonotype: Just one base apart from a much larger clone, this may be a read error. The V and J genes are TRBV29-1 and TRBJ2-7; 8 bases match TRBD1. This CDR3 spans 17 amino acids. Trimming at V came to 6 bases and at J to 0 bases, leaving 16 bases not matched to a gene. The germline gives CDR1 SQVTM, CDR2 ANQGSEA. CDR3 residues: CSVLRWPPTGGSYEQYF. The CDR3 DNA is TGCAGCGTCCTCAGATGGCCGCCCACAGGGGGCTCCTACGAGCAGTACTTC.

This clonotype occurred once. J is TRBJ1-2 and V is TRBV4-1, with D hard to call. Germline V lookup: CDR1 MGHRA, CDR2 YSYEKL. The CDR3 is 15 residues long. The V and J ends lost 4 bases and 8 bases respectively, with 20 bases between them. CDR3 in DNA: TGCGCCAGCAGCCTCCGGACGGGGAATGATGACGGCTACACCTTC. This translates into CASSLRTGNDDGYTF.

Points on this clonotype: A read error may produce the germline difference seen at one junction end. The chain combines TRBV5-4 with TRBJ2-7, with 9 bases fitting TRBD2. The CDR3 is 17 amino acids. The germline gives CDR1 SGHNT, CDR2 YYREEE (reference sequence). CDR3 DNA sequence: TGTGCTAGCAGCTTGGGGGGTAGGTCTAGCGGGACCTACGAGCAGTACTTC. Encoded protein: CASSLGGRSSGTYEQYF.

This clonotype was seen more than once but under ten times. The chain employs TRBV6-2 or TRBV6-3 and TRBJ2-2; TRBD2 matches 16 bases. The junction had 5 bases not matched to a gene; V was cut back by 6 bases and J by 4 bases. CDR1 is MNHEY and CDR2 is SVGEGT in the germline V gene. This CDR3 is built from 17 residues. The CDR3 sequence: CASSSGLAGGVTGELFF. Here the CDR3 DNA reads TGTGCCAGCAGCTCGGGACTAGCGGGAGGGGTCACCGGGGAGCTGTTTTTT.

A few counts support this clonotype. The chain employs TRBV5-4 and TRBJ2-2, with 12 nucleotides matching TRBD2. Germline trimming cut 5 bases from V and 4 bases from J; bases unmatched to any gene: 3. CDR3 length: 15 amino acids. The germline CDR1 and CDR2 sequences are SGHNT and YYREEE (reference sequence). CDR3 region: CASSQGLAGTGELFF. In DNA form, the CDR3 reads TGTGCCAGCAGTCAGGGACTAGCGGGCACCGGGGAGCTGTTTTTT.